The present T cell receptor (beta chain) was sequenced within a study of blood T cell repertoires in COVID-19. Study summary: Collection of acute and convalescent COVID-19 samples took place in the United States, Italy and Spain. PBMCs, B-cell-depleted T cells, or T cells were the source of the cDNA or gDNA that made up the material.

This clone has just a few counts. In the original analysis: It was from reference gene primer amplification that nucleated cell counts were estimated. Sequenced by immunoSEQ multiplex PCR; TCRdb stores in-frame clones only, minus some. V and J calls and clone size come straight from that table; D and trimming were deduced from the DNA. This sample has tens of thousands of clones, with less than 85% found just once. V was clipped by 2 bases and J by 4 bases, with 18 bases between them. Germline V gene lookup returns CDR1 SEHNR and CDR2 FQNEAQ (reference sequence). The CDR3 runs to 16 residues. Material for sequencing was peripheral blood. The TCR originated in a woman of 80 years or more with acute or convalescent COVID-19. J is TRBJ2-7 and V is TRBV7-9, with D maybe TRBD2 (7 bases). The CDR3 loop reads CASSLPLGGGWYEQYF. CDR3 DNA sequence: TGTGCCAGCAGCTTACCTCTAGGGGGGGGCTGGTACGAGCAGTACTTC.